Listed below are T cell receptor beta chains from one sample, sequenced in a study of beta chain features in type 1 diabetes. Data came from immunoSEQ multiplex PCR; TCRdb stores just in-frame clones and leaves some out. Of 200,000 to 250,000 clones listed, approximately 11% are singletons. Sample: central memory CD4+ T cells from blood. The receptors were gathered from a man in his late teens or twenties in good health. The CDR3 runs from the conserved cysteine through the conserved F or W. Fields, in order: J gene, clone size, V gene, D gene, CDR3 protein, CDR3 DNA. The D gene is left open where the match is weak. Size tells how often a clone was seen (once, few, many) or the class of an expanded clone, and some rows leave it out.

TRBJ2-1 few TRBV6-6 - CASTRGRSSYNEQFF TGTGCCAGCACTAGAGGGAGGAGCTCCTACAATGAGCAGTTCTTC
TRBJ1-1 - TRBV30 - CAWSDPTRGWDTEAFF TGTGCCTGGAGTGACCCAACGAGGGGGTGGGACACTGAAGCTTTCTTT
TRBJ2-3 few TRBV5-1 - CASSRQSHRDTQYF TGCGCCAGCAGCCGACAGTCCCACAGAGATACGCAGTATTTT
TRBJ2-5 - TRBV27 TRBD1 CASSFQWDRGTQETQYF TGTGCCAGCAGTTTTCAGTGGGACAGGGGTACTCAAGAGACCCAGTACTTC
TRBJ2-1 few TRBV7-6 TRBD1 CASSLPGQGLWQFF TGTGCCAGCAGCTTACCAGGACAGGGACTTTGGCAGTTCTTC
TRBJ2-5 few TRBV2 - CASSEALRGQMETQYF TGTGCCAGCAGTGAAGCGCTTCGAGGACAGATGGAGACCCAGTACTTC
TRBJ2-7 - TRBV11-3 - CASSPRDGGVYEQYF TGTGCCAGCAGCCCCAGGGACGGCGGCGTCTACGAGCAGTACTTC
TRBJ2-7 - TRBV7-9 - CASSPYYEQYF TGTGCCAGCAGCCCCTACTACGAGCAGTACTTC
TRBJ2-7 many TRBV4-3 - CASSQDWLTYEQYF TGCGCCAGCAGCCAAGATTGGCTAACCTACGAGCAGTACTTC
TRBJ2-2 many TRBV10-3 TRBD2 CAIRLASNTGELFF TGTGCCATCCGACTAGCGTCGAACACCGGGGAGCTGTTTTTT
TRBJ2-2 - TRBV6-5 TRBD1 CASRPSGQFTGELFF TGTGCCAGCAGACCCTCGGGACAGTTCACCGGGGAGCTGTTTTTT
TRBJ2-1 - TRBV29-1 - CSVEGGSYNEQFF TGCAGCGTTGAGGGCGGCTCCTACAATGAGCAGTTCTTC
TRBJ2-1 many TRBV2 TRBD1 CASPEGTGIYNEQFF TGTGCCAGCCCGGAAGGGACAGGGATTTACAATGAGCAGTTCTTC
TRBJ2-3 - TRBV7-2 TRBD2 CASSAPVLAGVDTQYF TGTGCCAGCAGCGCGCCGGTACTAGCGGGAGTTGATACGCAGTATTTT
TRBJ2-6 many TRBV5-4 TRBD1 CASSPTGGRSGANVLTF TGTGCCAGCAGCCCTACAGGGGGCCGCTCTGGGGCCAACGTCCTGACTTTC
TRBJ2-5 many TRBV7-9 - CASSPYGVGETQYF TGTGCCAGCAGCCCCTATGGGGTGGGTGAGACCCAGTACTTC
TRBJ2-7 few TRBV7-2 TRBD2 CASSLGTSEEQYF TGTGCCAGCAGCTTAGGGACTAGCGAAGAGCAGTACTTC
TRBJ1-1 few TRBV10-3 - CAISESQGWNTEAFF TGTGCCATCAGTGAGTCCCAGGGTTGGAACACTGAAGCTTTCTTT
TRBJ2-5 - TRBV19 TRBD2 CASSIGRLAAPSSETQYF TGTGCCAGTAGTATAGGCCGACTAGCGGCCCCTTCCTCGGAGACCCAGTACTTC
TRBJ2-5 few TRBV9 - CASSVDSRDQETQYF TGTGCCAGCAGCGTAGACTCGCGGGACCAAGAGACCCAGTACTTC
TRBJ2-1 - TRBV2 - CASRRLPNEQFF TGTGCCAGCAGGAGGTTACCCAATGAGCAGTTCTTC
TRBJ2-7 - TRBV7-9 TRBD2 CASSLALAGGLEQYF TGTGCCAGCAGCTTAGCGTTAGCGGGAGGGCTCGAGCAGTACTTC
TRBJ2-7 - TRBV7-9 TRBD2 CASSPRTSGSYEQYF TGTGCCAGCAGCCCCCGGACTAGCGGGAGCTACGAGCAGTACTTC
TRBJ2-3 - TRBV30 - CAWSLQGVDTQYF TGTGCCTGGAGTCTACAGGGTGTGGATACGCAGTATTTT
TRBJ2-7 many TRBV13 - CASRTSTGLNEQYF TGTGCCAGCAGAACCAGTACAGGGCTCAACGAGCAGTACTTC
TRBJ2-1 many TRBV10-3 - CAISEVREQFF TGTGCCATCAGTGAGGTACGGGAGCAGTTCTTC
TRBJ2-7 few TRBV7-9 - CASSPPTYEQYF TGTGCCAGCAGCCCGCCCACCTACGAGCAGTACTTC
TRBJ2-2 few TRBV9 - CASSVGAGLSTGELFF TGTGCCAGCAGCGTAGGGGCAGGTCTTTCCACCGGGGAGCTGTTTTTT
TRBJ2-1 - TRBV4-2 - CASSQIQTGRREQFF TGTGCCAGCAGCCAGATCCAGACCGGGCGAAGGGAGCAGTTCTTC
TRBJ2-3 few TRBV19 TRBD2 CASSIGGGPTDTQYF TGTGCCAGTAGTATCGGGGGAGGGCCAACAGATACGCAGTATTTT
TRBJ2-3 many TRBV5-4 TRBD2 CASSSRTSSRTDTQYF TGTGCCAGCAGCTCCCGGACTAGCTCGCGCACAGATACGCAGTATTTT
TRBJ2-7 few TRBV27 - CASSLSALDSAGQYF TGTGCCAGCAGTTTATCCGCCCTGGACTCCGCGGGGCAGTACTTC
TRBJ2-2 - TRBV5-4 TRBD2 CASSLYQGGYGELFF TGTGCCAGCAGCTTGTACCAGGGAGGGTACGGGGAGCTGTTTTTT
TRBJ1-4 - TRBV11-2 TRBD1 CASSRDRGATNEKLFF TGTGCCAGCAGCAGGGACAGGGGAGCGACTAATGAAAAACTGTTTTTT
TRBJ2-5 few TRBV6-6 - CASLSGTNVETQYF TGTGCCAGCCTCTCCGGGACCAACGTAGAGACCCAGTACTTC
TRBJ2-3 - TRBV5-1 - CASSLPSPTDTQYF TGCGCCAGCAGCTTGCCTAGCCCCACAGATACGCAGTATTTT
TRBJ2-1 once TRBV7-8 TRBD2 CASRTSGSTHEQFF TGTGCCAGCAGGACTAGCGGGAGTACTCATGAGCAGTTCTTC
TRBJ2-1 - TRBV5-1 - CASSLAVGYNEQFF TGCGCCAGCAGCTTGGCCGTCGGTTACAATGAGCAGTTCTTC
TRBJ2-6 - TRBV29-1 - CSVGHTGANVLTF TGCAGCGTTGGCCATACTGGGGCCAACGTCCTGACTTTC
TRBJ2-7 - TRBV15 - CATSRVGVREQYF TGTGCCACCAGCAGAGTAGGAGTGAGGGAGCAGTACTTC
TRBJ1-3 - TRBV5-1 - CASSPEPGNTIYF TGCGCCAGCAGCCCAGAGCCTGGAAACACCATATATTTT